This is a list of T cell receptor beta chains from one sample in a study of neurological immune-mediated disorders. A single record per CDR3 protein comes from TCRdb applying MiXCR to the 5' RACE reads. The top ten hold 6% to 9.5% of the sample, which has 60,000 to 85,000 distinct CDR3 sequences, around 5% seen once. Sequencing was carried out using PBMCs. The receptors come from a man between 18 and 35 years old with multiple sclerosis. CDR3s include the opening cysteine and the closing phenylalanine or tryptophan.

CASSQELGPYEQYF	TRBJ2-7	TRBV4-1
CASSLGLGNQPQNF	TRBJ1-5	TRBV7-6
CSANPGTGHSGANVLTF	TRBJ2-6	TRBV20-1
CASSLGRGANEQFF	TRBJ2-1	TRBV5-1
CASGTGTRTNEQFF	TRBJ2-1	TRBV3-1
CASSESNRGSYTQYF	TRBJ2-3	TRBV10-2
CASSQDPNRESLLTDTQYF	TRBJ2-3	TRBV4-2
CASSTDGTSGRASYEQYF	TRBJ2-7	TRBV6-5
CASSLSQGTYEQYF	TRBJ2-7	TRBV27
CASSLAPDDNSPLNF	TRBJ1-6	TRBV5-1
CASSPGGGTIYNEQFF	TRBJ2-1	TRBV5-1
CASSPGPNQPQNF	TRBJ1-5	TRBV7-7
CATSAGTGEMYGEQYF	TRBJ2-7	TRBV24-1
CASKGDGGTTGELFF	TRBJ2-2	TRBV2
CATSRDVGSYNEQFF	TRBJ2-1	TRBV15
CASSESGPPEQYF	TRBJ2-7	TRBV10-2
CSAYDSSYEQYF	TRBJ2-7	TRBV20-1
CASSLRDRQETQYF	TRBJ2-5	TRBV7-9
CASSFARGRYEQYF	TRBJ2-7	TRBV12-3/TRBV12-4
CAISDRANTGELFF	TRBJ2-2	TRBV10-3
CASSLTGENTEAFF	TRBJ1-1	TRBV5-1
CATSTSGEGTDTQYF	TRBJ2-3	TRBV5-1
CASSSQGGDEQYF	TRBJ2-7	TRBV25-1
CASSLTSGRATDTQYF	TRBJ2-3	TRBV7-9
CASSRTLTDTQYF	TRBJ2-3	TRBV7-3
CASSQAQGSPLHF	TRBJ1-6	TRBV3-1
CAISDGMTNEQYF	TRBJ2-7	TRBV10-3
CAISADGLNYGYTF	TRBJ1-2	TRBV10-3
CSARVVGSRRQETQYF	TRBJ2-5	TRBV20-1
CSAGGVSGANVLTF	TRBJ2-6	TRBV20-1
CASSPGRVLYEQYF	TRBJ2-7	TRBV7-8
CASRLAIGQGEQFF	TRBJ2-1	TRBV5-1
CSARASGLREKLFF	TRBJ1-4	TRBV20-1
CASSQLVRTSHTGELFF	TRBJ2-2	TRBV3-1
CSVQREAQRNEQFF	TRBJ2-1	TRBV20-1
CASSSRWGASGELFF	TRBJ2-2	TRBV7-2